Below, 5 T cell receptor delta chains from the same sample are listed, as sequenced in a study of gamma-delta chains in newborns, infants, children. TCRdb reran clone calling via CATT on the reads. This table holds about 780 delta-chain clones, more than 1% found once. The sample was blood. The receptor set was obtained from a child in good health.

This clone was picked up a small number of times. This DNA's translation and the protein TCRdb lists, from a much larger clone, do not match at residue 3, likely due to a read error; the protein shown is translated from the DNA. The chain recombines TRDV2 with TRDJ1, with TRDD3 matching over 9 bases. Germline CDR1 reads GEAIGNYY; CDR2 reads EKD. The CDR3 loop spans 22 amino acids. The CDR3 region has the DNA TGTGCCCGTGACCCTCTGGGGGATTTTCATACCAGGGATACTGGGTACACCGATAAACTCATCTTT. Protein product: CARDPLGDFHTRDTGYTDKLIF.

As to this clone: A far more abundant clone sits one base away, making this likely a read error. The same CDR3 arises from other DNA sequences in this sample as well. This chain links TRDV2 with TRDJ1; TRDD3 aligns across 9 bases. In germline, CDR1 is GEAIGNYY, CDR2 EKD. The CDR3 is 18 amino acids. Trimming removed 3 bases from V and 1 base from J; junction bases left unmatched: 14. The CDR3 sequence is CACDLLGDIREGTDKLIF. The CDR3 DNA reads TGTGCCTGTGACCTACTGGGGGACATCAGGGAGGGCACCGATAAACTCATCTTT.

This clone is medium-sized (0.01 to 0.1%) within its sample. A far larger clone is one nucleotide away, so this likely arose from a read error. Other DNA variants within this sample encode the same CDR3. V usage is TRDV2 and J usage is TRDJ1, with D perhaps matching TRDD3 (5 bases). The CDR3 length is 15 residues. Per the germline V gene, CDR1 is GEAIGNYY and CDR2 is EKD. The CDR3 DNA reads TGTGCCTGCGACACCGGGGGGCTATGGACCGATAAACTCATCTTT. It codes for CACDTGGLWTDKLIF.

Turning to this clone: With a far larger clone one base away, a read error is the likely cause. This chain joins TRDV2 and TRDJ1; D call uncertain. CDR3 length: 14 amino acids. Germline assignment: CDR1 GEAIGNYY and CDR2 EKD. Here the CDR3 DNA reads TGTGCCTGTGGCACCCTCGTACCAGGGGATAAACTCATCTTT. It encodes CACGTLVPGDKLIF.

Notes on this clone: Since a far larger clone is one base different, this is likely a read error. J is TRDJ1 and V is TRDV2; maybe TRDD3 (5 bases). Germline V CDR1 and CDR2: GEAIGNYY, EKD. The CDR3 is 15 amino acids. The CDR3 spells CARDTGGLWTDKLIF. CDR3 DNA: TGTGCCCGTGACACCGGGGGGCTATGGACCGATAAACTCATCTTT.